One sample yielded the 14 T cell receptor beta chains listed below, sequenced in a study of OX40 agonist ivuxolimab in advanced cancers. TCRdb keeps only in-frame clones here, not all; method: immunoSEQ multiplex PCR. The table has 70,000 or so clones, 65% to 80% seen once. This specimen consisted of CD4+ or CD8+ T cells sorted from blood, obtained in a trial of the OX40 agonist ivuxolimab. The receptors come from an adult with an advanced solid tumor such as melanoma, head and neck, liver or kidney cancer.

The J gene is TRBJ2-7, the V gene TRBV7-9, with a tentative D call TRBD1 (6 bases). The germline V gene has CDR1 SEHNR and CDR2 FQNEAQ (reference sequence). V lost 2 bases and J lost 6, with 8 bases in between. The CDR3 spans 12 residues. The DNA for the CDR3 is TGTGCCAGCAGCTTAAGCAGGGGCGAGCAGTACTTC. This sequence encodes CASSLSRGEQYF.

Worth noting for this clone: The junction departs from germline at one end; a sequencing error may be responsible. In DNA, the CDR3 is TGTGCCAGCAGTTTAGGGATTTATAATGAGAAACTGTTTTTT. Its protein is CASSLGIYNEKLFF. This chain links TRBV28 with TRBJ1-4; D gene uncertain. The length of the CDR3 is 14 residues. Germline V gene sequence: CDR1 MDHEN, CDR2 SYDVKM.

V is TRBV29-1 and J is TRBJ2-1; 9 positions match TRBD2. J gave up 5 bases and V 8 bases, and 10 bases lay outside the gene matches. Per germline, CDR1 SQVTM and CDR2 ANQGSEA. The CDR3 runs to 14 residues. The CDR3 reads CSPWVAGGDNEQFF. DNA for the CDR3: TGCAGCCCTTGGGTGGCGGGAGGGGACAATGAGCAGTTCTTC.

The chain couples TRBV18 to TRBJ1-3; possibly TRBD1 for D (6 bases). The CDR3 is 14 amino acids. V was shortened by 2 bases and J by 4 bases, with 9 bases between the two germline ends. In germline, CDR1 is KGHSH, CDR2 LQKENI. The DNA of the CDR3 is TGTGCCAGCTCACCAAGACAGGAGGGAAACACCATATATTTT. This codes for CASSPRQEGNTIYF.

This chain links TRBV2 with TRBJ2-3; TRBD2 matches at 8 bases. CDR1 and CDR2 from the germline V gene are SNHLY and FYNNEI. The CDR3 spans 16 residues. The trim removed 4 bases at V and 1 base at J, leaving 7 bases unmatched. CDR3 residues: CASSVELAVRTDTQYF. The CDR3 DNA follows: TGTGCCAGCAGTGTGGAACTAGCGGTTCGCACAGATACGCAGTATTTT.

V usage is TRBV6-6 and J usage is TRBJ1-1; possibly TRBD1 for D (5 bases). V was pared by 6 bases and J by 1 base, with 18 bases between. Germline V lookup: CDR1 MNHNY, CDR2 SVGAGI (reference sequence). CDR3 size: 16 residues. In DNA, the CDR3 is TGTGCCAGCAGCCGCACCTCGGGACGTGGGAACACTGAAGCTTTCTTT. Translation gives CASSRTSGRGNTEAFF.

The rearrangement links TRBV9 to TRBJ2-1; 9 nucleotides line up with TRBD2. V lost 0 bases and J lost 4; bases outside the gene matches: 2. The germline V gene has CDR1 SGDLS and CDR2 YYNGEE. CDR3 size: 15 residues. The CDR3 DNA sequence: TGTGCCAGCAGCGTAGAAGCGGGAGGATACAATGAGCAGTTCTTC. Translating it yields CASSVEAGGYNEQFF.

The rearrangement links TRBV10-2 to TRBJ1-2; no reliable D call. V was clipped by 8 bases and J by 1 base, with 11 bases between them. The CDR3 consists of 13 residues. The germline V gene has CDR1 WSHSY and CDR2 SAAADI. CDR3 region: CASSPTGNYGYTF. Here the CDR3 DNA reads TGCGCCAGCTCCCCGACGGGTAACTATGGCTACACCTTC.

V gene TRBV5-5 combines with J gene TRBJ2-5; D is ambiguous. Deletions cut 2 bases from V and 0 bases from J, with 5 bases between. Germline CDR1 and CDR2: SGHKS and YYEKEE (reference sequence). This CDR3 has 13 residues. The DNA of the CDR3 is TGTGCCAGCAGCTTCAGGTACCAAGAGACCCAGTACTTC. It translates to CASSFRYQETQYF.

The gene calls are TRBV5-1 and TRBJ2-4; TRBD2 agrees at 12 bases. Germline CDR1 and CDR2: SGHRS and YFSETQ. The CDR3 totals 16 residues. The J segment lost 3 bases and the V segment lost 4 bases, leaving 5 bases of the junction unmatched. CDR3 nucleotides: TGCGCCAGCAGCGAGACTAGCGGGAGCGTCAAAAACATTCAGTACTTC. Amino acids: CASSETSGSVKNIQYF.

CDR3 DNA sequence: TGTGCCAGCAGGGGGACAGCCGTAAACACCATATATTTT. It specifies CASRGTAVNTIYF. J is TRBJ1-3 and V is TRBV28; 7 nucleotides match TRBD1. The CDR3 spans 13 residues. J was trimmed by 6 bases and V by 6 bases; bases with no gene match: 5. Germline V gene data show CDR1 as MDHEN and CDR2 as SYDVKM.

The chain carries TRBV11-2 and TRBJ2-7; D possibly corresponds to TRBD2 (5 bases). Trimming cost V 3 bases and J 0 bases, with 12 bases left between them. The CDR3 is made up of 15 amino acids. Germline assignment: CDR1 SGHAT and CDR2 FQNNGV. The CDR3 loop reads CASSLSLANSYEQYF. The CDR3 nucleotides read TGTGCCAGCAGCTTGTCTCTAGCTAACTCCTACGAGCAGTACTTC. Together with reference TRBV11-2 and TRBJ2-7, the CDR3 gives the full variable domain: EAGVAQSPRYKIIEKRQSVAFWCNPISGHATLYWYQQILGQGPKLLIQFQNNGVVDDSQLPKDRFSAERLKGVDSTLKIQPAKLEDSAVYLCASSLSLANSYEQYFGPGTRLTVT.

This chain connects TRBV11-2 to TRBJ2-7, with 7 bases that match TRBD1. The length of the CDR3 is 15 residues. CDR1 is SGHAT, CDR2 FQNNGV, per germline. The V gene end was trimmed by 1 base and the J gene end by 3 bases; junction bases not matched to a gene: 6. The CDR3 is CASSLGQGEVYEQYF. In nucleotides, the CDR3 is TGTGCCAGCAGCTTAGGACAGGGAGAGGTCTACGAGCAGTACTTC.

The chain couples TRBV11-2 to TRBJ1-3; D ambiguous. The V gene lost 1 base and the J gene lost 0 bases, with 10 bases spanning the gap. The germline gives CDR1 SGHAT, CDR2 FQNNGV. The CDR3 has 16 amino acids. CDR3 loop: CASSLGASTSGNTIYF. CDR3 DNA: TGTGCCAGCAGCTTAGGCGCCAGCACCTCTGGAAACACCATATATTTT.